This T cell receptor beta chain was sequenced in a study of T cell responses to AZD1222 COVID-19 vaccine. Sequenced by immunoSEQ multiplex PCR; TCRdb stores in-frame clones only, minus some. The table shows about 46,000 clones, with 85% to 90% occurring only once. This clone appeared once. V was trimmed by 6 bases and J by 7 bases, leaving 22 bases between them. Germline V CDR1 and CDR2: SNHLY, FYNNEI. This CDR3 has 16 residues. This receptor was taken from an adult who received the AZD1222 COVID-19 vaccine. Sequencing was performed on peripheral blood, taken 28 days after the second AZD1222 dose. The chain uses TRBV2 and TRBJ2-1, with D unresolved. In DNA form, the CDR3 reads TGTGCCAGCAGGGGCCTACTGACCCACTCTGGTAATGAGCAGTTCTTC. This encodes CASRGLLTHSGNEQFF. Variable domain in full (rest from reference TRBV2 and TRBJ2-1): EPEVTQTPSHQVTQMGQEVILRCVPISNHLYFYWYRQILGQKVEFLVSFYNNEISEKSEIFDDQFSVERPDGSNFTLKIRSTKLEDSAMYFCASRGLLTHSGNEQFFGPGTRLTVL.